Listed below are T cell receptor beta chains from one sample, sequenced in a study of blood T cell repertoires in COVID-19. The method was immunoSEQ multiplex PCR; TCRdb's version includes in-frame clones alone and lacks a portion of them. The sample yields approximately 270,000 clones, about 91% seen once. The sequenced sample consisted of peripheral blood. These receptors were collected from a young woman with COVID-19, enrolled during active disease. Each CDR3 is given without its conserved first and last residue. Each record gives: CDR3 length, clone size, V gene, J gene, CDR3 protein. Clone size is stated in some rows and not others, as once, few, many or a class when expanded.

>12|.|TRBV10-1|TRBJ1-1
ASSEGTGSTEAF
>11|once|TRBV7-9|TRBJ1-5
ASSSTGNQPQH
>12|.|TRBV19|TRBJ1-1
ASSITGANTEAF
>11|.|TRBV7-9|TRBJ1-1
ASSLGMNTEAF
>11|once|TRBV28|TRBJ1-3
ASSSPGGNTIY
>15|once|TRBV5-1|TRBJ2-3
ASSLAATSGGTDTQY
>14|once|TRBV7-2|TRBJ1-5
ASSLVAPLSNQPQH
>10|.|TRBV28|TRBJ1-2
ASLQDHYGYT
>11|.|TRBV11-3|TRBJ2-1
ASSLFSGDEQF
>12|once|TRBV2|TRBJ1-4
ASSDGTQGEKLF
>13|.|TRBV4-1|TRBJ2-7
ASSQPGQTSYEQY
>16|.|TRBV6-2/TRBV6-3|TRBJ2-1
ASSYKSTSQLNYNEQF
>11|.|TRBV12-3/TRBV12-4|TRBJ1-2
ASSFSGFDGYT
>13|.|TRBV4-3|TRBJ1-6
ASSQDTGYNSPLH
>13|.|TRBV7-9|TRBJ2-1
ASSLLSSGSYEQF
>12|.|TRBV6-6|TRBJ2-1
ASSYPSGTNEQF
>12|.|TRBV5-1|TRBJ1-2
ASSPGTEGYGYT
>11|.|TRBV12-3/TRBV12-4|TRBJ1-2
ASSARQAYGYT